A selection of T cell receptor beta chains follows, all from one sample in a study of preoperative IRX-2 immunotherapy in early breast cancer. Here immunoSEQ multiplex PCR was the method, and the copy in TCRdb shows in-frame clones only, minus some. The repertoire holds 30,000 to 35,000 clones, with nearly 95% as singletons. Sampling took place from a patient treated with IRX-2 immunotherapy. The receptors here all came from a human donor with breast cancer. Both conserved end residues are part of each CDR3. The order of the fields is CDR3 protein, V gene, J gene.

CASSLMRDVSEAFF	TRBV13	TRBJ1-1
CASSGLARTGELFF	TRBV9	TRBJ2-2
CASSPGHATQREQYF	TRBV14	TRBJ2-7
CASSWRGSTDTQYF	TRBV27	TRBJ2-3
CASSPEFRESPLHF	TRBV27	TRBJ1-6
CASSSYRQRETQYF	TRBV7-9	TRBJ2-5
CASSGPMNTEAFF	TRBV7-2	TRBJ1-1
CAIKRTGTISSNWNTIYF	TRBV19	TRBJ1-3
CASSLGRASYNEQFF	TRBV28	TRBJ2-1
CASSDRTRGDEQFF	TRBV11-2	TRBJ2-1
CASSPSQGNTEAFF	TRBV18	TRBJ1-1